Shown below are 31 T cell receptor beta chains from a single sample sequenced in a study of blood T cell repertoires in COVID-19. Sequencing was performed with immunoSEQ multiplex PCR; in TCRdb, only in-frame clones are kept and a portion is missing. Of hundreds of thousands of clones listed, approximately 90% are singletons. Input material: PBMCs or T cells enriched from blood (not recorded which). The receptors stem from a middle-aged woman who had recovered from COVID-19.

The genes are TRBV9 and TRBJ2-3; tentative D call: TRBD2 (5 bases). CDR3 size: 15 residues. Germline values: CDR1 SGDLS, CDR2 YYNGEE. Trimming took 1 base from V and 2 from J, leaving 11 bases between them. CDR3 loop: CASSVSGSFTDTQYF. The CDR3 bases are TGTGCCAGCAGCGTAAGCGGCAGCTTCACAGATACGCAGTATTTT. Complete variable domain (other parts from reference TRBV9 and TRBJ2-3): DSGVTQTPKHLITATGQRVTLRCSPRSGDLSVYWYQQSLDQGLQFLIQYYNGEERAKGNILERFSAQQFPDLHSELNLSSLELGDSALYFCASSVSGSFTDTQYFGPGTRLTVL.

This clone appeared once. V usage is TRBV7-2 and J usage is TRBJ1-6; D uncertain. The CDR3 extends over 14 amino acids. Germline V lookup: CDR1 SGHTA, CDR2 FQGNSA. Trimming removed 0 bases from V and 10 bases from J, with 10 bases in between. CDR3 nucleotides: TGTGCCAGCAGCTTAGCGCGACAAGACTCACCCCTCCACTTT. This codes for CASSLARQDSPLHF.

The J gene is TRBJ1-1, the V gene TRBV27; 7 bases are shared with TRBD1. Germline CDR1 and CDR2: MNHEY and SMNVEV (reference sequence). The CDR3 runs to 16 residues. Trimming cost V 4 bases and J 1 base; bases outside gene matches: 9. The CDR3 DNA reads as TGTGCCAGCAGTTCGGCAGGGGGTATAAGGAACACTGAAGCTTTCTTT. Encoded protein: CASSSAGGIRNTEAFF.

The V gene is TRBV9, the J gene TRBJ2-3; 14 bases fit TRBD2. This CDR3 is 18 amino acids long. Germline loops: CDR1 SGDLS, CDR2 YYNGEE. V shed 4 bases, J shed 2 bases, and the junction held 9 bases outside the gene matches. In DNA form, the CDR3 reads TGTGCCAGCAGCCCCCTCGGGACTAGCGGGGGCTACACAGATACGCAGTATTTT. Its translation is CASSPLGTSGGYTDTQYF.

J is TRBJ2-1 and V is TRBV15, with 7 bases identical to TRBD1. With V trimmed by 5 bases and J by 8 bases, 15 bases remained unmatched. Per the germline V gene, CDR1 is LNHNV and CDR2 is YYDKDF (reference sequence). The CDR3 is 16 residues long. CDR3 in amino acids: CATSLTPGQEDDEQFF. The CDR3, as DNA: TGTGCCACCAGCCTAACTCCTGGACAGGAGGACGATGAGCAGTTCTTC.

The CDR3 reads CASSLLADNEQFF. The CDR3 nucleotides are TGTGCCAGCAGTTTATTAGCGGACAATGAGCAGTTCTTC. V gene TRBV28 combines with J gene TRBJ2-1; possible D gene TRBD2, 6 bases. The CDR3 extends over 13 amino acids. Trimming took 1 base from V and 5 from J, leaving 6 bases between them. Germline V CDR1 and CDR2: MDHEN, SYDVKM.

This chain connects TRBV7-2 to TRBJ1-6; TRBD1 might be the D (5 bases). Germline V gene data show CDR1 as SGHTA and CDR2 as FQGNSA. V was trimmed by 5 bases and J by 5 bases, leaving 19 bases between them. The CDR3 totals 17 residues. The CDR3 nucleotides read TGTGCCAGCAGCCTAGGCCCCTTTACAGGAAATAATTCACCCCTCCACTTT. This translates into CASSLGPFTGNNSPLHF.

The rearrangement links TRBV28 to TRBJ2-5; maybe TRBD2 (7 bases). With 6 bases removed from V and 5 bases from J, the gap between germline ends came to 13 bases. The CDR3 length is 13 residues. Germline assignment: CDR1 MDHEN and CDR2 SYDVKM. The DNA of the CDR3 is TGTGCCAGCAGAACGGGGGGCTTGGAGACCCAGTACTTC. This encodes CASRTGGLETQYF.

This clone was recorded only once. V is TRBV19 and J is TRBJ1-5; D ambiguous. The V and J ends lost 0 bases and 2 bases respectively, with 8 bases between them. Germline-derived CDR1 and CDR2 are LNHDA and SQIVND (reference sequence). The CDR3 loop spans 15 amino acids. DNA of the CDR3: TGTGCCAGTAGTATAGACAGGACTGGCAATCAGCCCCAGCATTTT. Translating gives CASSIDRTGNQPQHF.

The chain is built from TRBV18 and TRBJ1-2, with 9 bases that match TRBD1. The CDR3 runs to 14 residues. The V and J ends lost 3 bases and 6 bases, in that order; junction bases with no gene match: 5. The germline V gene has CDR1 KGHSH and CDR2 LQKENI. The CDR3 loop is CASSPPGQGHGYTF. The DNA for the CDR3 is TGTGCCAGCTCACCCCCGGGACAGGGCCATGGCTACACCTTC. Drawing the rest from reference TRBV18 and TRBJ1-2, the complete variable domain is NAGVMQNPRHLVRRRGQEARLRCSPMKGHSHVYWYRQLPEEGLKFMVYLQKENIIDESGMPKERFSAEFPKEGPSILRIQQVVRGDSAAYFCASSPPGQGHGYTFGSGTRLTVV.

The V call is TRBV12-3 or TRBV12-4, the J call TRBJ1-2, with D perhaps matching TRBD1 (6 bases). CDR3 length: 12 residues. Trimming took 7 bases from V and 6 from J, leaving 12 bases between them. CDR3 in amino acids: CASKQGPDGYTF. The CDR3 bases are TGTGCCAGCAAACAGGGTCCGGATGGCTACACCTTC.

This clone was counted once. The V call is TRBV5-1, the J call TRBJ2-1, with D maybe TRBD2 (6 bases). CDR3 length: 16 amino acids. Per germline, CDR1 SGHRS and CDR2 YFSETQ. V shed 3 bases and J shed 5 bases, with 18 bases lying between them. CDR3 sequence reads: CASSSGSQGGHNEQFF. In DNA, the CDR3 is TGCGCCAGCAGCTCTGGGTCCCAGGGAGGTCACAATGAGCAGTTCTTC.

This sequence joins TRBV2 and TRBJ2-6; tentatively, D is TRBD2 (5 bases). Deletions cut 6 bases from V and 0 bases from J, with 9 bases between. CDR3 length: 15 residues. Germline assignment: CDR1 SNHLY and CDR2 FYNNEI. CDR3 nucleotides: TGTGCCAGCAGCGTTGAGGGCTCTGGGGCCAACGTCCTGACTTTC. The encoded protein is CASSVEGSGANVLTF.

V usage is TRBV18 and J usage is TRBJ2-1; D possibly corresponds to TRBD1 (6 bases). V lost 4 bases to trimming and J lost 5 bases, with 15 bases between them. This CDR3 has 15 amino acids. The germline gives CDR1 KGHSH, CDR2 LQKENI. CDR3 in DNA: TGTGCCAGCTCACAATCGACAGGCCATAACAATGAGCAGTTCTTC. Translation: CASSQSTGHNNEQFF. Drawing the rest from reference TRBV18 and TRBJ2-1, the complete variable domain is NAGVMQNPRHLVRRRGQEARLRCSPMKGHSHVYWYRQLPEEGLKFMVYLQKENIIDESGMPKERFSAEFPKEGPSILRIQQVVRGDSAAYFCASSQSTGHNNEQFFGPGTRLTVL.

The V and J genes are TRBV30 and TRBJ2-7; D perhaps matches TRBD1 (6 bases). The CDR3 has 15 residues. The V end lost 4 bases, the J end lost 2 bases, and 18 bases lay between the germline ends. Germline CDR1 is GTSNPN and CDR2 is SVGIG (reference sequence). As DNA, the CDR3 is TGTGCCTGGAACCGGGTCCAGGGGTATGCCTACGAGCAGTACTTC. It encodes CAWNRVQGYAYEQYF.

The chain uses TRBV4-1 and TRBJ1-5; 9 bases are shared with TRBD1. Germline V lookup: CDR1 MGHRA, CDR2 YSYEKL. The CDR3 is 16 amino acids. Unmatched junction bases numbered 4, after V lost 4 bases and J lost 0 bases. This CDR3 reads CASSRQQGASNQPQHF. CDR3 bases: TGCGCCAGCAGCCGACAACAGGGGGCTAGCAATCAGCCCCAGCATTTT.

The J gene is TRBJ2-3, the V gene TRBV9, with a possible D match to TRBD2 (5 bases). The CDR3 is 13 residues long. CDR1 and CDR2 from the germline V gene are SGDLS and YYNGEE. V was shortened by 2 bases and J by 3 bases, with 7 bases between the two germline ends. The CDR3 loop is CASSVLATDTQYF. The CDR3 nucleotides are TGTGCCAGCAGCGTGTTAGCGACAGATACGCAGTATTTT.

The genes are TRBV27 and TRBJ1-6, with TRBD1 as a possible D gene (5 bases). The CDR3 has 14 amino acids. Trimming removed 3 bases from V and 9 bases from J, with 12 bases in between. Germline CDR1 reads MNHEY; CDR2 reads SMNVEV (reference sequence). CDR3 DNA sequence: TGTGCCAGCAGTTTTCAGGGTTTTCTTTCACCCCTCCACTTT. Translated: CASSFQGFLSPLHF.

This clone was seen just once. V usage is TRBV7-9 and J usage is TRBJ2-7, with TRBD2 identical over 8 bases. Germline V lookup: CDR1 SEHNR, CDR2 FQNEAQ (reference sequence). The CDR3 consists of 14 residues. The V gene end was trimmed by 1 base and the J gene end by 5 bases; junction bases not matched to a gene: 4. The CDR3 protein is CASSLGAGVDEQYF. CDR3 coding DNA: TGTGCCAGCAGCTTAGGAGCGGGAGTAGACGAGCAGTACTTC. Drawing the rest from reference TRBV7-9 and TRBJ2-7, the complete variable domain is DTGVSQNPRHKITKRGQNVTFRCDPISEHNRLYWYRQTLGQGPEFLTYFQNEAQLEKSRLLSDRFSAERPKGSFSTLEIQRTEQGDSAMYLCASSLGAGVDEQYFGPGTRLTVT.

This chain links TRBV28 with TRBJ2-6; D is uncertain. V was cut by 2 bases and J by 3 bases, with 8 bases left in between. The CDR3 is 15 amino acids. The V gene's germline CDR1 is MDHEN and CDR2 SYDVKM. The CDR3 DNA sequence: TGTGCCAGCAGTTTACTCCCAGGTGGGGCCAACGTCCTGACTTTC. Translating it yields CASSLLPGGANVLTF.

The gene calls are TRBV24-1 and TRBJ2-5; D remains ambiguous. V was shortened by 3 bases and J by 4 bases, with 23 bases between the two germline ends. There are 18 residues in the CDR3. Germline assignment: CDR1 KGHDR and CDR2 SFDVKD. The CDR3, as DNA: TGTGCCACCAGTGATCCCCACCCGTCGAACGCACAAGTAGAGACCCAGTACTTC. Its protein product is CATSDPHPSNAQVETQYF.

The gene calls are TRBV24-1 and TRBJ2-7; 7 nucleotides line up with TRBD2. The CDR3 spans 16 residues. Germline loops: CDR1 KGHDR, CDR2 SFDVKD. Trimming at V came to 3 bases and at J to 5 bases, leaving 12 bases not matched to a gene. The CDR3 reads CATSDLRGGKRDEQYF. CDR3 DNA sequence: TGTGCCACCAGTGATCTTCGGGGAGGGAAAAGGGACGAGCAGTACTTC.

The CDR3, as DNA: TGTGCCAGCAGTTACGGTCCCCGGGGGGCTAACCACGAGCAGTACTTC. Its protein product is CASSYGPRGANHEQYF. V and J are TRBV6-2 or TRBV6-3 and TRBJ2-7, with TRBD2 as a possible D gene (7 bases). Germline CDR1 reads MNHEY; CDR2 reads SVGEGT. The V end lost 2 bases, the J end lost 5 bases, and 19 bases lay between the germline ends. This CDR3 is 16 amino acids long.

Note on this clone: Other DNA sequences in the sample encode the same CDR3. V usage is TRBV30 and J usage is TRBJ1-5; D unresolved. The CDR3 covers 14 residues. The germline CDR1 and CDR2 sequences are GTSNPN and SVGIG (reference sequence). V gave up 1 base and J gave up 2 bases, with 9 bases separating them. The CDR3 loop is CAWSGGGGNQPQHF. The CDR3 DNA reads TGTGCCTGGAGTGGAGGCGGGGGCAATCAGCCCCAGCATTTT.

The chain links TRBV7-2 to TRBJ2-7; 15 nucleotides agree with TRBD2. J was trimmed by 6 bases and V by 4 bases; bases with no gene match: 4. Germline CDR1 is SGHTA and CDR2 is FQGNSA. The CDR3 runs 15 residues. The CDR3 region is CASSSTGLAGGEQYF. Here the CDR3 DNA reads TGTGCCAGCAGCTCCACGGGACTAGCGGGGGGCGAGCAGTACTTC.

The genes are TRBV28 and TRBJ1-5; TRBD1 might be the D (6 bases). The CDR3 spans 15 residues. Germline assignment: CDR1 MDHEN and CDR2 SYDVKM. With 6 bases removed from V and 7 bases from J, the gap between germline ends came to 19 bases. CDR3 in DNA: TGTGCCAGCAGGAGCGAGAACAGGGCTAACCAGCCCCAGCATTTT. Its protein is CASRSENRANQPQHF.

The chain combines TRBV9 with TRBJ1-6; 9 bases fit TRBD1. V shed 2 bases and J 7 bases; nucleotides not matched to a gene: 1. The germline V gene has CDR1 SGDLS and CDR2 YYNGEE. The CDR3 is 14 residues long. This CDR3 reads CASSVGQGNSPLHF. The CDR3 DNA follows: TGTGCCAGCAGCGTCGGACAGGGGAATTCACCCCTCCACTTT.

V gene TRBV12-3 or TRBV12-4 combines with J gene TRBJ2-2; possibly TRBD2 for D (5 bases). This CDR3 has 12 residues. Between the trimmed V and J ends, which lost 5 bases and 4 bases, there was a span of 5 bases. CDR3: CASSEGTGELFF. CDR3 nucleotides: TGTGCCAGCAGTGAGGGCACCGGGGAGCTGTTTTTT.

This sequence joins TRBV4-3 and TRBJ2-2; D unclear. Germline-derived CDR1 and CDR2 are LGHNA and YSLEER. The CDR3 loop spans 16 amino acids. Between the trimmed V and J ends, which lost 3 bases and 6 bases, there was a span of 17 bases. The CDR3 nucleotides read TGCGCCAGCAGCCATCAGCGAAGGCTAGAGGCCGGGGAGCTGTTTTTT. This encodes CASSHQRRLEAGELFF.

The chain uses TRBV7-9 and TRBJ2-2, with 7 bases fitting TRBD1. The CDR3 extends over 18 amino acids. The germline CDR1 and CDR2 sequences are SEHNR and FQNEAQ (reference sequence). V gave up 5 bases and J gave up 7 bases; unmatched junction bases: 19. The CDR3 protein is CASSTAKTGLEQYGELFF. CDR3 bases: TGTGCCAGCAGCACCGCCAAGACAGGGTTGGAACAATACGGGGAGCTGTTTTTT.

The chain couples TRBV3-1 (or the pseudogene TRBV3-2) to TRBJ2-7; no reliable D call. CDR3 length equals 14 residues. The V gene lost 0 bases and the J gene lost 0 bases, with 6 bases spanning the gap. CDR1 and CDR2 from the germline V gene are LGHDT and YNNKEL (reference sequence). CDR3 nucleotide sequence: TGTGCCAGCAGCCAAGAGCGTAGCTCCTACGAGCAGTACTTC. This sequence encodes CASSQERSSYEQYF.